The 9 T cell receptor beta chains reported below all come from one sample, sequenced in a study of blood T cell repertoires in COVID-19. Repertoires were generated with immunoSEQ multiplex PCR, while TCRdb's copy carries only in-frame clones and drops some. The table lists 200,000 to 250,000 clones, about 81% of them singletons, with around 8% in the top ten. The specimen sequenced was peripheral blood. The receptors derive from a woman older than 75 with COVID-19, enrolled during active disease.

The CDR3 DNA reads as TGTGCCAGCAGCCAAATGCGGGGGTCGCCTATGTTCTTC. This translates into CASSQMRGSPMFF. The chain combines TRBV3-1 (or the pseudogene TRBV3-2) with TRBJ2-1, with TRBD2 matching 7 bases. Trimming at V came to 2 bases and at J to 15 bases, leaving 10 bases not matched to a gene. The CDR3 is 13 residues long. Germline CDR1 reads LGHDT; CDR2 reads YNNKEL (reference sequence).

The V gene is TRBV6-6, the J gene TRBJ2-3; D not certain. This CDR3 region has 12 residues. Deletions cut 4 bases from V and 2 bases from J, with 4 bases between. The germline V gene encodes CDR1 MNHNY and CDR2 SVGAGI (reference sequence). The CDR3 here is CASSSFTDTQYF. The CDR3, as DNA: TGTGCCAGCAGTTCTTTCACAGATACGCAGTATTTT.

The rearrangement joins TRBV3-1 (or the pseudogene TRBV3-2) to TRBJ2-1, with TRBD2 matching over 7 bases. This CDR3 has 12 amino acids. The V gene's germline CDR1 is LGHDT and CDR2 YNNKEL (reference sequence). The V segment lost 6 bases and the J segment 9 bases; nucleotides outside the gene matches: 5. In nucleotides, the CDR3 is TGTGCCAGCAGAAGAGGCGGGGGTGAGCAGTTCTTC. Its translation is CASRRGGGEQFF.

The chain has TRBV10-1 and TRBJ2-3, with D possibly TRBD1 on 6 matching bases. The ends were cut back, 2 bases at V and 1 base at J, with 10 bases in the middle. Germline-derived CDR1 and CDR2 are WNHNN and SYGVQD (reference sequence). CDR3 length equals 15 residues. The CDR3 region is CASSERRQGTDTQYF. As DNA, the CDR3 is TGCGCCAGCAGTGAGCGCCGACAGGGCACAGATACGCAGTATTTT.

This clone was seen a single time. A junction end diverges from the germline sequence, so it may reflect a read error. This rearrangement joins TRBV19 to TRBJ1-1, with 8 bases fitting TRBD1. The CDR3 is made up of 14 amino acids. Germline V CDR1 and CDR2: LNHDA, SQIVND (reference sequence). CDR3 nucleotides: TGTGCCAGTATTATAGGGGACCGGACAGGGATCGCTTTCTTT. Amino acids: CASIIGDRTGIAFF. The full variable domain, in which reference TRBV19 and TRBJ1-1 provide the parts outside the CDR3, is DGGITQSPKYLFRKEGQNVTLSCEQNLNHDAMYWYRQDPGQGLRLIYYSQIVNDFQKGDIAEGYSVSREKKESFPLTVTSAQKNPTAFYLCASIIGDRTGIAFFGQGTRLTVV.

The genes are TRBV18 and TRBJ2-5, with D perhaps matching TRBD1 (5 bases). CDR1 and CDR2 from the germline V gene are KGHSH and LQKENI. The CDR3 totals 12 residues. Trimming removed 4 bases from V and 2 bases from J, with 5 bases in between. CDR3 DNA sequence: TGTGCCAGCTCACGACAGCAAGAGACCCAGTACTTC. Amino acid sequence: CASSRQQETQYF. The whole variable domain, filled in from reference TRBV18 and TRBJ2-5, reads NAGVMQNPRHLVRRRGQEARLRCSPMKGHSHVYWYRQLPEEGLKFMVYLQKENIIDESGMPKERFSAEFPKEGPSILRIQQVVRGDSAAYFCASSRQQETQYFGPGTRLLVL.

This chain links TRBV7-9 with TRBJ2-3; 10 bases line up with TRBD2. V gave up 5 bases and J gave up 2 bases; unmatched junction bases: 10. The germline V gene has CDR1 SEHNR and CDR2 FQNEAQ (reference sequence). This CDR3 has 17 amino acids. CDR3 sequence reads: CASSLMTSGFYTDTQYF. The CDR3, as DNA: TGTGCCAGCAGCCTGATGACTAGCGGGTTCTACACAGATACGCAGTATTTT.

CDR3 sequence: CASSFGTVYNEQFF. CDR3 sequence (DNA): TGCGCCAGCAGCTTTGGGACAGTCTACAATGAGCAGTTCTTC. This sequence joins TRBV5-1 and TRBJ2-1; the match to TRBD1 covers 7 bases. CDR1 and CDR2 (germline): SGHRS, YFSETQ. With V trimmed by 2 bases and J by 3 bases, 2 bases remained unmatched. The CDR3 covers 14 residues.

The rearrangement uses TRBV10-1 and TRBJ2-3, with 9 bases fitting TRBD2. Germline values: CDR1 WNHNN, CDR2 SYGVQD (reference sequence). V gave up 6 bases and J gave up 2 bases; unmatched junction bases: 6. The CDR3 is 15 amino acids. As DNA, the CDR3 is TGCGCCAGCAGGAGACTAGCGGACCCCACAGATACGCAGTATTTT. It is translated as CASRRLADPTDTQYF.